One sample yielded the 27 T cell receptor beta chains listed below, sequenced in a study of cytomegalovirus exposure and HLA in healthy donors. The PCR was carried out with 60 Vbeta primers and 13 Jbeta primers. Some clones are missing from TCRdb's copy, which holds only in-frame ones; the method was immunoSEQ multiplex PCR. Found here are some 180,000 clones, 77% of them singletons; the top ten hold around 3.4%. The sequenced sample consisted of PBMCs. The receptors derive from an older woman in good health and CMV-seropositive.

The rearrangement joins TRBV7-9 to TRBJ2-2; D may be TRBD1 (5 bases). The V end lost 2 bases, the J end lost 6 bases, and 13 bases lay between the germline ends. CDR1 SEHNR and CDR2 FQNEAQ come from the germline V gene (reference sequence). The CDR3 is made up of 15 amino acids. CDR3 protein: CASSLMAPRAGELFF. As DNA, the CDR3 is TGTGCCAGCAGCTTAATGGCCCCCAGGGCCGGGGAGCTGTTTTTT.

For this clone: An end of the junction differs from the germline gene, which may be a read error. This sequence joins TRBV4-1 and TRBJ2-1, with TRBD2 matching over 10 bases. The CDR3 is 15 residues long. The germline gives CDR1 MGHRA, CDR2 YSYEKL. CDR3: CATSPAGGTYNEQFF. CDR3 nucleotide sequence: TGCGCCACCAGCCCAGCGGGAGGGACCTACAATGAGCAGTTCTTC.

V usage is TRBV4-1 and J usage is TRBJ2-2; D perhaps matches TRBD2 (5 bases). The CDR3 covers 14 residues. V was cut by 3 bases and J by 6 bases, with 11 bases left in between. The germline gives CDR1 MGHRA, CDR2 YSYEKL. CDR3 protein: CASSQPGGSGELFF. In DNA form, the CDR3 reads TGCGCCAGCAGCCAGCCAGGAGGCTCCGGGGAGCTGTTTTTT.

The chain combines TRBV27 with TRBJ2-7; 9 positions agree with TRBD1. Losses at the gene ends were 6 bases for V and 4 bases for J; bases not matched to a gene: 10. CDR1 and CDR2 (germline): MNHEY, SMNVEV (reference sequence). This CDR3 is built from 15 residues. CDR3 DNA: TGTGCCAGCAGCCGAGAGGCGGGACAGGGATACGAGCAGTACTTC. Encoded protein: CASSREAGQGYEQYF.

In regard to this clone: The identical CDR3 is also encoded by other nucleotide sequences in the sample. V usage is TRBV18 and J usage is TRBJ2-2; 7 nucleotides agree with TRBD1. V gave up 3 bases and J gave up 0 bases; unmatched junction bases: 4. The CDR3 contains 16 residues. Germline lookup yields CDR1 KGHSH and CDR2 LQKENI. The CDR3 loop reads CASSPQQGTNTGELFF. CDR3 nucleotide sequence: TGTGCCAGCTCACCCCAACAGGGGACGAACACCGGGGAGCTGTTTTTT. Full variable domain (outside the CDR3, taken from reference TRBV18 and TRBJ2-2): NAGVMQNPRHLVRRRGQEARLRCSPMKGHSHVYWYRQLPEEGLKFMVYLQKENIIDESGMPKERFSAEFPKEGPSILRIQQVVRGDSAAYFCASSPQQGTNTGELFFGEGSRLTVL.

The chain is built from TRBV29-1 and TRBJ2-7, with 10 bases that match TRBD1. The CDR3 is 13 residues long. Germline CDR1 and CDR2: SQVTM and ANQGSEA. J lost 4 bases, V lost 5 bases, and 5 bases had no gene match. This CDR3 is CSVLRTGGYEQYF. In DNA, the CDR3 is TGCAGCGTTCTGCGGACAGGGGGGTACGAGCAGTACTTC.

This clone was seen only once. The CDR3 DNA is TGTGCCAGCAGTCCTAGAAGCGGGAGTAAGGGCGAGCAGTACTTC. Translated, it gives CASSPRSGSKGEQYF. V and J are TRBV27 and TRBJ2-7; 8 bases agree with TRBD2. Germline-derived CDR1 and CDR2 are MNHEY and SMNVEV (reference sequence). The V segment lost 5 bases and the J segment 6 bases; nucleotides outside the gene matches: 12. CDR3 size: 15 residues.

The J gene is TRBJ2-3, the V gene TRBV6-4, with TRBD1 as a possible D gene (6 bases). V lost 2 bases and J lost 7, with 10 bases in between. CDR1 MRHNA and CDR2 SNTAGT come from the germline V gene. The CDR3 extends over 13 amino acids. The CDR3 protein is CASSDQRGNTQYF. Here the CDR3 DNA reads TGTGCCAGCAGTGACCAAAGGGGGAATACGCAGTATTTT.

The chain couples TRBV4-1 to TRBJ2-6; D not resolved. V lost 4 bases to trimming and J lost 1 base, with 11 bases between them. Germline V lookup: CDR1 MGHRA, CDR2 YSYEKL. The CDR3 is 16 amino acids. CDR3 nucleotides: TGCGCCAGCAGCCCTACCTTCGGGTCTGGGGCCAACGTCCTGACTTTC. Translation gives CASSPTFGSGANVLTF.

The chain employs TRBV9 and TRBJ2-1; no clear D gene. Trimming took off 3 bases at V and 15 bases at J, with 16 bases between the two ends. The V gene's germline CDR1 is SGDLS and CDR2 YYNGEE. This CDR3 contains 12 residues. The CDR3 region is CASSAPGLGLFF. The CDR3 nucleotides read TGTGCCAGCAGCGCTCCGGGTCTCGGTCTGTTCTTC. Complete variable domain (other parts from reference TRBV9 and TRBJ2-1): DSGVTQTPKHLITATGQRVTLRCSPRSGDLSVYWYQQSLDQGLQFLIQYYNGEERAKGNILERFSAQQFPDLHSELNLSSLELGDSALYFCASSAPGLGLFFGPGTRLTVL.

This clone was counted a single time. V is TRBV5-1 and J is TRBJ2-3; 7 nucleotides agree with TRBD2. V dropped 4 bases and J dropped 1; count of bases not matched to a gene: 9. Germline loops: CDR1 SGHRS, CDR2 YFSETQ. The CDR3 runs to 16 residues. CDR3 residues: CASSLKSGTGTDTQYF. Written as DNA, the CDR3 is TGCGCCAGCAGCCTGAAAAGCGGGACCGGCACAGATACGCAGTATTTT.

The chain uses TRBV6-5 and TRBJ2-3; 10 bases are shared with TRBD1. After removal of 6 bases from V and 8 bases from J, the junction contained 5 bases not matched to a gene. Germline assignment: CDR1 MNHEY and CDR2 SVGAGI. This CDR3 has 13 residues. As DNA, the CDR3 is TGTGCCAGCAGGGACAGGGGGGGCGTTACGCAGTATTTT. Its protein product is CASRDRGGVTQYF.

The chain recombines TRBV9 with TRBJ2-3, with 16 nucleotides matching TRBD2. V lost 5 bases, J lost 4 bases, and 10 bases stayed unmatched. Germline CDR1 reads SGDLS; CDR2 reads YYNGEE. The CDR3 spans 18 residues. The chain's CDR3 is CASSGSGTSGRAADTQYF. The CDR3 DNA reads as TGTGCCAGCAGTGGCTCCGGGACTAGCGGGAGGGCCGCAGATACGCAGTATTTT. The variable domain in full, completed from reference TRBV9 and TRBJ2-3, reads DSGVTQTPKHLITATGQRVTLRCSPRSGDLSVYWYQQSLDQGLQFLIQYYNGEERAKGNILERFSAQQFPDLHSELNLSSLELGDSALYFCASSGSGTSGRAADTQYFGPGTRLTVL.

The rearrangement uses TRBV6-1 and TRBJ1-5; TRBD1 matches 8 bases. Germline lookup yields CDR1 MNHNS and CDR2 SASEGT. CDR3 length: 15 amino acids. Unmatched junction bases numbered 4, after V lost 4 bases and J lost 2 bases. The CDR3 loop reads CASSGTGFGNQPQHF. The CDR3 DNA reads TGTGCCAGCAGTGGGACAGGGTTTGGCAATCAGCCCCAGCATTTT.

Written as DNA, the CDR3 is TGTGCCAGCAGTTTAGGGCCGGGACTAGCGGGACTACAAGAGACCCAGTACTTC. This sequence encodes CASSLGPGLAGLQETQYF. The V and J genes are TRBV27 and TRBJ2-5, with 13 bases fitting TRBD2. The CDR3 runs 18 residues. Germline assignment: CDR1 MNHEY and CDR2 SMNVEV (reference sequence). The trim removed 2 bases at V and 2 bases at J, leaving 8 bases unmatched.

This chain uses TRBV6-5 with TRBJ2-1, with TRBD2 identical over 12 bases. The CDR3 sequence is 15 residues long. From germline, CDR1 is MNHEY and CDR2 SVGAGI. The ends lost 2 bases at V and 6 bases at J; junction bases unmatched: 2. CDR3: CASSYLAGGRNEQFF. The CDR3 coding sequence is TGTGCCAGCAGTTACCTAGCGGGGGGGCGCAATGAGCAGTTCTTC.

The sample holds one count of this clone. The chain carries TRBV7-2 and TRBJ2-1; TRBD2 matches 12 bases. With V trimmed by 5 bases and J by 15 bases, 5 bases remained unmatched. From germline, CDR1 is SGHTA and CDR2 FQGNSA. The CDR3 contains 12 residues. The CDR3 sequence is CASSPSGREVFF. CDR3 coding DNA: TGTGCCAGCAGCCCTAGCGGGAGGGAGGTGTTCTTC.

J is TRBJ2-7 and V is TRBV6-1, with TRBD1 identical over 8 bases. With V trimmed by 1 base and J by 2 bases, 4 bases remained unmatched. Germline CDR1 is MNHNS and CDR2 is SASEGT. The CDR3 length is 15 residues. The CDR3 DNA reads TGTGCCAGCAGTGAAGTAGGGACAGGAACCTACGAGCAGTACTTC. It encodes CASSEVGTGTYEQYF.

V is TRBV4-1 and J is TRBJ2-7; 11 bases line up with TRBD2. CDR1 MGHRA and CDR2 YSYEKL come from the germline V gene. The CDR3 is made up of 15 amino acids. Unmatched junction bases numbered 7, after V lost 5 bases and J lost 4 bases. The CDR3 loop is CASSLLAGGRYEQYF. The CDR3 nucleotides read TGCGCCAGCAGCTTATTAGCGGGAGGGAGGTACGAGCAGTACTTC.

CDR3 loop: CASSLPPLRQDQETQYF. CDR3 coding DNA: TGTGCCAGCAGCTTACCACCCCTGCGACAGGACCAAGAGACCCAGTACTTC. This chain connects TRBV7-8 to TRBJ2-5; TRBD1 might be the D (6 bases). V was cut by 2 bases and J by 0 bases, with 16 bases left in between. CDR1 is SGHVS and CDR2 is FQNEAQ in the germline V gene. The CDR3 loop spans 17 amino acids.

The rearrangement joins TRBV10-2 to TRBJ2-3, with 14 bases fitting TRBD2. This CDR3 spans 18 amino acids. J lost 4 bases, V lost 7 bases, and 13 bases had no gene match. CDR1 and CDR2 (germline): WSHSY, SAAADI. The CDR3 region is CASTERRLAGGGPDTQYF. CDR3 sequence (DNA): TGCGCCAGCACTGAACGACGACTAGCGGGAGGGGGCCCAGATACGCAGTATTTT.

The chain employs TRBV30 and TRBJ2-5; D not certain. With the DNA end fitting TRBJ2-7 better, the J assignment may be wrong. This CDR3 is built from 11 residues. Germline V gene data show CDR1 as GTSNPN and CDR2 as SVGIG (reference sequence). CDR3 nucleotide sequence: TGTGCCTGGAAGAAGTCCTACGAGCAGTACTTC. The encoded protein is CAWKKSYEQYF.

This chain connects TRBV2 to TRBJ2-1, with 15 bases aligning to TRBD2. Germline loops: CDR1 SNHLY, CDR2 FYNNEI. The CDR3 contains 18 residues. V shed 8 bases, J shed 2 bases, and the junction held 10 bases outside the gene matches. Here the CDR3 reads CASDTGTSGGRTYNEQFF. In DNA, the CDR3 is TGTGCCAGCGATACCGGGACTAGCGGGGGGCGGACCTACAATGAGCAGTTCTTC.

The rearrangement uses TRBV6-1 and TRBJ1-5; TRBD1 matches at 8 bases. Germline V gives CDR1 MNHNS, CDR2 SASEGT. The V segment lost 6 bases and the J segment 2 bases; nucleotides outside the gene matches: 6. The CDR3 totals 15 residues. The CDR3 region has the DNA TGTGCCAGCAGGATGACAGGGGCCCGCAATCAGCCCCAGCATTTT. Encoded protein: CASRMTGARNQPQHF.

V usage is TRBV6-5 and J usage is TRBJ1-5; no reliable D call. The CDR3 spans 14 residues. Between the trimmed V and J ends, which lost 2 bases and 7 bases, there was a span of 12 bases. Germline V gene data show CDR1 as MNHEY and CDR2 as SVGAGI. The CDR3 reads CASSYVREGQPQHF. The CDR3 DNA follows: TGTGCCAGCAGTTACGTCCGGGAAGGCCAGCCCCAGCATTTT.

This clone occurred a few times. The chain has TRBV5-5 and TRBJ2-7; D gene ambiguous. The ends were cut back, 1 base at V and 3 bases at J, with 8 bases in the middle. Per the germline V gene, CDR1 is SGHKS and CDR2 is YYEKEE (reference sequence). CDR3 length equals 13 residues. This CDR3 is CASSLSLYYEQYF. As DNA, the CDR3 is TGTGCCAGCAGCTTGAGCCTGTACTACGAGCAGTACTTC. Looking up the rest from reference TRBV5-5 and TRBJ2-7 gives the full variable domain: DAGVTQSPTHLIKTRGQQVTLRCSPISGHKSVSWYQQVLGQGPQFIFQYYEKEERGRGNFPDRFSARQFPNYSSELNVNALLLGDSALYLCASSLSLYYEQYFGPGTRLTVT.

This clone came up once. The chain is built from TRBV5-8 and TRBJ1-4; possible D gene TRBD1, 5 bases. Trimming took off 0 bases at V and 5 bases at J, with 11 bases between the two ends. The CDR3 totals 15 residues. Germline assignment: CDR1 SGHTS and CDR2 YDEGEE. The CDR3 here is CASSLVPGGNEKLFF. Written as DNA, the CDR3 is TGTGCCAGCAGCTTGGTACCCGGGGGGAATGAAAAACTGTTTTTT.